These 9 T cell receptor beta chains share one sample of origin, sequenced in a study of early T cells in non-severe SARS-CoV-2 infection. TCRdb reanalysed the 5' RACE reads using MiXCR and keeps one entry per CDR3 protein. The data hold 60,000 to 75,000 distinct CDR3 sequences, with roughly 10% observed a single time. This specimen was whole blood, taken at baseline. The receptors were gathered from an adult who was a healthcare worker with PCR-confirmed SARS-CoV-2 infection or an uninfected control (not recorded which).

This clonotype was found a few times. The CDR3 region has the DNA TGCAGTGCTAGAGATGAGGTGGTTGGGGAGACCCAGTACTTC. Translating gives CSARDEVVGETQYF. The chain links TRBV20-1 to TRBJ2-5; D not certain. Looked up from germline, CDR1 is DFQATT and CDR2 is SNEGSKA (reference sequence). V gave up 0 bases and J gave up 5 bases, with 13 bases separating them. This CDR3 spans 14 amino acids.

This clonotype has more than one count but fewer than ten. V usage is TRBV7-6 and J usage is TRBJ1-1, with 8 nucleotides matching TRBD1. Germline V gene data show CDR1 as SGHVS and CDR2 as FNYEAQ. The CDR3 spans 13 residues. With 6 bases clipped from V and 3 bases from J, the junction kept 3 bases outside the gene matches. In DNA, the CDR3 is TGTGCCAGCAGTACGGACAGGGACACTGAAGCTTTCTTT. This codes for CASSTDRDTEAFF. The variable domain in full, completed from reference TRBV7-6 and TRBJ1-1, reads GAGVSQSPRYKVTKRGQDVALRCDPISGHVSLYWYRQALGQGPEFLTYFNYEAQQDKSGLPNDRFSAERPEGSISTLTIQRTEQRDSAMYRCASSTDRDTEAFFGQGTRLTVV.

A few counts support this clonotype. J is TRBJ2-7 and V is TRBV7-9; 12 bases map to TRBD2. The CDR3 has 16 amino acids. V lost 5 bases, J lost 2 bases, and 7 bases stayed unmatched. Germline CDR1 reads SEHNR; CDR2 reads FQNEAQ (reference sequence). The CDR3 DNA follows: TGTGCCAGCAGCCCGCCCGGACTAGCGGGACCCTACGAGCAGTACTTC. This gives the protein CASSPPGLAGPYEQYF.

The chain couples TRBV20-1 to TRBJ1-4; D remains ambiguous. Germline CDR1 DFQATT, CDR2 SNEGSKA (reference sequence). Trimming removed 6 bases at V and 3 bases at J, with 17 bases between. The CDR3 runs to 15 residues. Written as DNA, the CDR3 is TGCAGTGCCCTACTCCCGGGCCGATCTAATGAAAAACTGTTTTTT. This sequence encodes CSALLPGRSNEKLFF.

This clonotype was seen many times. This sequence joins TRBV20-1 and TRBJ2-1, with 9 bases matching TRBD2. The CDR3 runs to 16 residues. The germline CDR1 and CDR2 sequences are DFQATT and SNEGSKA (reference sequence). Germline trimming cut 6 bases from V and 5 bases from J; bases unmatched to any gene: 14. The CDR3 DNA reads TGCAGTGCGCGTGCAAAAACCGGGACTAGCAACAATGAGCAGTTCTTC. It codes for CSARAKTGTSNNEQFF.

The chain combines TRBV20-1 with TRBJ2-7, with D possibly TRBD2 on 6 matching bases. Germline V gives CDR1 DFQATT, CDR2 SNEGSKA (reference sequence). The CDR3 totals 15 residues. With 2 bases removed from V and 0 bases from J, the gap between germline ends came to 14 bases. CDR3 nucleotide sequence: TGCAGTGCTAGAAACCCGCGGGGAGTCTCCTACGAGCAGTACTTC. This encodes CSARNPRGVSYEQYF.

This sequence joins TRBV13 and TRBJ2-3; TRBD2 might be the D (6 bases). Germline V lookup: CDR1 PRHDT, CDR2 FYEKMQ (reference sequence). V was pared by 5 bases and J by 4 bases, with 19 bases between. The CDR3 length is 16 residues. CDR3 in amino acids: CASSELGLPPADTQYF. The CDR3 DNA reads as TGTGCCAGCAGCGAATTGGGACTCCCTCCCGCAGATACGCAGTATTTT.

The chain recombines TRBV21-1 with TRBJ1-6. TRBV21-1 constitutes a pseudogene. The CDR3 totals 13 residues. CDR3 bases: TGTGCCAGCAGCGGAGGACCTTTAGGCCCCCTCCACTTT. Translated: CASSGGPLGPLHF.

This clonotype was seen at least ten times. The rearrangement joins TRBV18 to TRBJ2-7, with TRBD2 matching 10 bases. V gave up 3 bases and J gave up 4 bases; unmatched junction bases: 3. CDR1 is KGHSH and CDR2 is LQKENI in the germline V gene. CDR3 length: 14 amino acids. The DNA for the CDR3 is TGTGCCAGCTCACCTAGCGGGAGGTTGTACGAGCAGTACTTC. It translates to CASSPSGRLYEQYF.